The 24 T cell receptor beta chains reported below all come from one sample, sequenced in a study of blood T cell repertoires in COVID-19. Sequencing was performed with immunoSEQ multiplex PCR; in TCRdb, only in-frame clones are kept and a portion is missing. Among approximately 310,000 clones, around 87% were seen once, and the ten largest hold 1%. The source material was peripheral blood. Receptors were obtained from a man aged 45-60 years with active or convalescent COVID-19.

V and J are TRBV7-8 and TRBJ1-6, with TRBD1 as a possible D gene (5 bases). Germline CDR1 is SGHVS and CDR2 is FQNEAQ. Trimming pared 0 bases from V and 9 bases from J, leaving 12 bases between. CDR3 length equals 15 residues. The CDR3 spells CASSLAFQGGSPLHF. CDR3 DNA: TGTGCCAGCAGCTTAGCGTTCCAGGGTGGTTCACCCCTCCACTTT.

V gene TRBV2 combines with J gene TRBJ1-2; 7 positions match TRBD1. The CDR3 runs to 14 residues. Germline trimming cut 6 bases from V and 4 bases from J; bases unmatched to any gene: 8. Germline V gives CDR1 SNHLY, CDR2 FYNNEI. CDR3 in DNA: TGTGCCAGCAGGATTGACAGGGTATCCTATGGCTACACCTTC. Translated: CASRIDRVSYGYTF. The variable domain in full, completed from reference TRBV2 and TRBJ1-2, reads EPEVTQTPSHQVTQMGQEVILRCVPISNHLYFYWYRQILGQKVEFLVSFYNNEISEKSEIFDDQFSVERPDGSNFTLKIRSTKLEDSAMYFCASRIDRVSYGYTFGSGTRLTVV.

This clone was found a few times. This chain's CDR3 is CASSMSYRIFPGNTIYF. CDR3 nucleotides: TGTGCCAGTAGTATGTCTTACAGGATCTTCCCTGGAAACACCATATATTTT. The V and J genes are TRBV19 and TRBJ1-3, with D tentatively TRBD1 (5 bases). The germline gives CDR1 LNHDA, CDR2 SQIVND (reference sequence). The CDR3 runs 17 residues. Trimming cost V 3 bases and J 2 bases, with 17 bases left between them.

The genes are TRBV28 and TRBJ2-4, with D possibly TRBD2 on 6 matching bases. The CDR3 length is 13 residues. V dropped 10 bases and J dropped 0 bases, with 10 bases sitting between them. Germline CDR1 is MDHEN and CDR2 is SYDVKM. The CDR3 sequence is CATGEIAKNIQYF. Written as DNA, the CDR3 is TGTGCCACGGGGGAAATAGCCAAAAACATTCAGTACTTC. The whole variable domain, remainder taken from reference TRBV28 and TRBJ2-4, is DVKVTQSSRYLVKRTGEKVFLECVQDMDHENMFWYRQDPGLGLRLIYFSYDVKMKEKGDIPEGYSVSREKKERFSLILESASTNQTSMYLCATGEIAKNIQYFGAGTRLSVL.

CDR3 residues: CASSSVRGGGNQPQHF. DNA for the CDR3: TGTGCCAGCAGTTCCGTCCGGGGTGGAGGCAATCAGCCCCAGCATTTT. This sequence joins TRBV6-2 or TRBV6-3 and TRBJ1-5, with unresolved D. Trimming cost V 4 bases and J 2 bases, with 15 bases left between them. In germline, CDR1 is MNHEY, CDR2 SVGEGT. The CDR3 is made up of 16 amino acids.

The chain employs TRBV2 and TRBJ2-7, with D possibly matching TRBD2 (6 bases). The CDR3 loop spans 15 amino acids. The V gene lost 3 bases and the J gene lost 1 base, with 13 bases spanning the gap. The germline gives CDR1 SNHLY, CDR2 FYNNEI. CDR3 region: CASSDPTRPSYEQYF. DNA for the CDR3: TGTGCCAGCAGTGACCCGACTAGGCCATCCTACGAGCAGTACTTC.

The chain carries TRBV19 and TRBJ2-1; 7 bases agree with TRBD2. The CDR3 spans 14 residues. Germline V CDR1 and CDR2: LNHDA, SQIVND (reference sequence). J was trimmed by 8 bases and V by 5 bases; bases with no gene match: 9. The CDR3 nucleotides are TGTGCCAGTAGTCCTCAAGGACTAGTCGATGAGCAGTTCTTC. It yields the protein CASSPQGLVDEQFF.

This clone appeared once. The chain has TRBV28 and TRBJ1-3, with D hard to call. Trimming took 3 bases from V and 1 from J, leaving 4 bases between them. Germline CDR1 reads MDHEN; CDR2 reads SYDVKM. There are 13 residues in the CDR3. The CDR3 DNA reads as TGTGCCAGCAGTTTCTTATCTGGAAACACCATATATTTT. The encoded protein is CASSFLSGNTIYF.

The rearrangement joins TRBV9 to TRBJ1-2; 7 bases are shared with TRBD1. There are 15 residues in the CDR3. Germline CDR1 is SGDLS and CDR2 is YYNGEE. V shed 0 bases, J shed 4 bases, and the junction held 6 bases outside the gene matches. CDR3 sequence reads: CASSVDPTGSYGYTF. In DNA, the CDR3 is TGTGCCAGCAGCGTAGATCCGACAGGGAGCTATGGCTACACCTTC. The full variable domain, with the rest looked up from reference TRBV9 and TRBJ1-2, is DSGVTQTPKHLITATGQRVTLRCSPRSGDLSVYWYQQSLDQGLQFLIQYYNGEERAKGNILERFSAQQFPDLHSELNLSSLELGDSALYFCASSVDPTGSYGYTFGSGTRLTVV.

This clone was recorded once. The gene calls are TRBV2 and TRBJ1-3; no definite D call. Trimming stripped 0 bases from V and 4 bases from J, with 7 bases between. From germline, CDR1 is SNHLY and CDR2 FYNNEI. The CDR3 contains 14 residues. CDR3 loop: CASSEAPGGNTIYF. In DNA, the CDR3 is TGTGCCAGCAGTGAAGCGCCCGGGGGAAACACCATATATTTT.

The gene calls are TRBV5-4 and TRBJ2-7; 9 bases align to TRBD2. Trimming at V came to 3 bases and at J to 6 bases, leaving 7 bases not matched to a gene. Per the germline V gene, CDR1 is SGHNT and CDR2 is YYREEE (reference sequence). This CDR3 comprises 14 residues. The DNA of the CDR3 is TGTGCCAGCAGCTCCGGCGGGAGGGCCGGCGAGCAGTACTTC. Its protein product is CASSSGGRAGEQYF.

This clone was seen just once. The rearrangement uses TRBV4-1 and TRBJ2-5; weak D call: TRBD1 (6 bases). The CDR3 extends over 16 amino acids. CDR1 MGHRA and CDR2 YSYEKL come from the germline V gene. Trimming removed 5 bases from V and 7 bases from J, with 23 bases in between. Here the CDR3 DNA reads TGCGCCAGCAGCGAATTCCCGGGACATAAGAGGGGGACCCAGTACTTC. It is translated as CASSEFPGHKRGTQYF.

The V and J genes are TRBV30 and TRBJ1-4; a possible D gene is TRBD1 (5 bases). The germline V gene encodes CDR1 GTSNPN and CDR2 SVGIG (reference sequence). Trimming cost V 0 bases and J 5 bases, with 16 bases left between them. The CDR3 covers 16 residues. CDR3 amino acids: CAWSVQPYRQNEKLFF. In nucleotides, the CDR3 is TGTGCCTGGAGTGTCCAGCCCTACAGGCAGAATGAAAAACTGTTTTTT.

The CDR3 here is CASSSLTGYRGYTF. The CDR3 bases are TGTGCCAGCAGTTCCCTAACAGGGTACCGTGGCTACACCTTC. This rearrangement joins TRBV27 to TRBJ1-2, with TRBD1 as a possible D gene (6 bases). The CDR3 totals 14 residues. Germline V CDR1 and CDR2: MNHEY, SMNVEV (reference sequence). Trimming left V 4 bases short and J 7 bases short, with 16 bases between.

This chain joins TRBV5-1 and TRBJ2-3, with TRBD2 matching over 9 bases. J was trimmed by 4 bases and V by 2 bases; bases with no gene match: 2. CDR1 and CDR2 (germline): SGHRS, YFSETQ. This CDR3 has 14 residues. CDR3 sequence (DNA): TGCGCCAGCAGCTTTGCGGGGGGGCCAGATACGCAGTATTTT. Protein sequence: CASSFAGGPDTQYF. The whole variable domain, filled in from reference TRBV5-1 and TRBJ2-3, reads KAGVTQTPRYLIKTRGQQVTLSCSPISGHRSVSWYQQTPGQGLQFLFEYFSETQRNKGNFPGRFSGRQFSNSRSEMNVSTLELGDSALYLCASSFAGGPDTQYFGPGTRLTVL.

This rearrangement joins TRBV18 to TRBJ2-1, with D maybe TRBD2 (5 bases). Trimming left V 2 bases short and J 1 base short, with 15 bases between. The CDR3 spans 17 residues. From germline, CDR1 is KGHSH and CDR2 LQKENI. In DNA, the CDR3 is TGTGCCAGCTCACCAGAGGGAGCCCACTCGTCCTACAATGAGCAGTTCTTC. Its protein product is CASSPEGAHSSYNEQFF.

V and J are TRBV9 and TRBJ1-1; 7 bases agree with TRBD1. V shed 4 bases, J shed 3 bases, and the junction held 9 bases outside the gene matches. Germline assignment: CDR1 SGDLS and CDR2 YYNGEE. CDR3 length: 15 amino acids. This chain's CDR3 is CASSPRGQMDTEAFF. CDR3 DNA: TGTGCCAGCAGCCCCCGGGGACAGATGGACACTGAAGCTTTCTTT. Using reference TRBV9 and TRBJ1-1 for the parts outside the CDR3, the full variable domain is DSGVTQTPKHLITATGQRVTLRCSPRSGDLSVYWYQQSLDQGLQFLIQYYNGEERAKGNILERFSAQQFPDLHSELNLSSLELGDSALYFCASSPRGQMDTEAFFGQGTRLTVV.

The chain couples TRBV4-3 to TRBJ1-5; D may be TRBD1 (5 bases). V was pared by 3 bases and J by 5 bases, with 11 bases between. CDR1 is LGHNA and CDR2 is YSLEER in the germline V gene. CDR3 length: 14 residues. The CDR3 DNA reads as TGCGCCAGCAGCCACGTGGGGCCCGATCAGCCCCAGCATTTT. Protein sequence: CASSHVGPDQPQHF.

In this sample, this clone turned up a few times. The genes are TRBV5-4 and TRBJ2-7, with TRBD1 matching over 9 bases. Germline CDR1 reads SGHNT; CDR2 reads YYREEE (reference sequence). Trimming cost V 4 bases and J 5 bases; bases outside gene matches: 7. The CDR3 totals 14 residues. This chain's CDR3 is CASSLAGTGNEQYF. The CDR3 nucleotides are TGTGCCAGCAGCCTGGCCGGGACAGGGAACGAGCAGTACTTC.

Only a few counts were recorded for this clone. The CDR3 DNA follows: TGTGCCAGCAGTTACTCGGTCTCAGGGACTCTTTCCTACGAGCAGTACTTC. The encoded protein is CASSYSVSGTLSYEQYF. The chain couples TRBV6-2 or TRBV6-3 to TRBJ2-7, with D possibly matching TRBD2 (6 bases). The V and J ends lost 0 bases and 1 base respectively, with 16 bases between them. This CDR3 region has 17 residues. CDR1 and CDR2 from the germline V gene are MNHEY and SVGEGT.

The chain combines TRBV28 with TRBJ1-5; D gene uncertain. V lost 5 bases, J lost 11 bases, and 13 bases lay in between. Germline-derived CDR1 and CDR2 are MDHEN and SYDVKM. This CDR3 spans 12 amino acids. CDR3 coding DNA: TGTGCCAGCAGTCCGACCGTCGGGGCCCAGCATTTT. Amino acids: CASSPTVGAQHF.

As DNA, the CDR3 is TGTGCCAGCAGCTTAGCCCTTAGCGGGAGCACAGATACGCAGTATTTT. It specifies CASSLALSGSTDTQYF. The rearrangement joins TRBV7-9 to TRBJ2-3; 7 bases line up with TRBD2. With 0 bases clipped from V and 0 bases from J, the junction kept 3 bases outside the gene matches. The CDR3 spans 16 residues. Germline V lookup: CDR1 SEHNR, CDR2 FQNEAQ (reference sequence). Full variable domain (missing parts from reference TRBV7-9 and TRBJ2-3): DTGVSQNPRHKITKRGQNVTFRCDPISEHNRLYWYRQTLGQGPEFLTYFQNEAQLEKSRLLSDRFSAERPKGSFSTLEIQRTEQGDSAMYLCASSLALSGSTDTQYFGPGTRLTVL.

This rearrangement joins TRBV15 to TRBJ1-2; tentatively, D is TRBD1 (6 bases). Germline V gene lookup returns CDR1 LNHNV and CDR2 YYDKDF (reference sequence). V lost 1 base, J lost 3 bases, and 12 bases lay in between. This CDR3 has 15 amino acids. CDR3 in DNA: TGTGCCACCAGCAGAGGTGGTCAGGGGTACTATGGCTACACCTTC. Translated: CATSRGGQGYYGYTF.

The chain recombines TRBV6-6 with TRBJ2-1; D gene ambiguous. Germline loops: CDR1 MNHNY, CDR2 SVGAGI (reference sequence). Trimming took 5 bases from V and 9 from J, leaving 8 bases between them. The CDR3 runs 11 residues. CDR3 in amino acids: CASSPWSEQFF. The CDR3 DNA reads as TGTGCCAGCAGTCCGTGGAGTGAGCAGTTCTTC.